The 29 T cell receptor beta chains below were found in one sample sequenced in a study of tumor-infiltrating lymphocytes in primary liver carcinoma. cDNA specific to TCR beta was made from approximately 0.55 ug of total RNA, with a constant-region primer employed for priming. Three nested multiplex PCR rounds, a slightly modified ARM-PCR, produced the libraries for TCR beta. The first two PCR rounds used TRBV1-TRBV30 primers with a Cbeta primer, approximately 10 cycles each. TCRdb used MiXCR to reprocess the multiplex PCR reads, holding one entry per CDR3 protein. The sample gives 40,000 to 55,000 distinct CDR3 sequences, around 73% of which show up once; around 22% is in the top ten. Between 20 and 30 mg of unsorted bulk tissue served as the source from which RNA and DNA were co-extracted. Sample: liver tumor tissue from sampling region 5. Regarding subset: tumor region T5, tumor centre. The source is a man aged 35 to 55 with primary liver carcinoma and hepatitis B virus infection.

Points on this clonotype: Germline is not matched at one junction end, which may reflect a read error. The chain combines TRBV6-2 or TRBV6-3 with TRBJ2-7, with D unresolved. The CDR3 totals 15 residues. CDR1 and CDR2 from the germline V gene are MNHEY and SVGEGT. This CDR3 reads CANSYSERLTYEQYF. The CDR3 DNA is TGTGCCAACAGTTACTCGGAAAGGTTGACCTACGAGCAGTACTTC.

V is TRBV28 and J is TRBJ2-1; D may be TRBD1 or TRBD2 (6 bases each). The CDR3 totals 15 residues. CDR1 is MDHEN, CDR2 SYDVKM, per germline. The ends were cut back, 6 bases at V and 5 bases at J, with 17 bases in the middle. The CDR3 loop is CASRSGIGGHNEQFF. The CDR3 DNA reads TGTGCCAGCAGATCGGGGATAGGGGGGCACAATGAGCAGTTCTTC.

With regard to this clonotype: No conserved phenylalanine or tryptophan ends this CDR3, so it is likely a read error. The chain uses TRBV11-1 and TRBJ2-1; 14 nucleotides align to TRBD2. Germline V gene sequence: CDR1 SGHAT, CDR2 FQDESV (reference sequence). This CDR3 has 16 amino acids. The CDR3 coding sequence is TGTTCCAGCAGCCCCCGGGGACTAGCGGGAGTCGGGGATCAGTTCCTC. As protein: CSSSPRGLAGVGDQFL.

This clonotype appeared a single time. A junction boundary mismatches the germline segment, possibly from a read error. The CDR3 is CASSLGETSYQPQHF. CDR3 DNA: TGCGCCAGCAGCTTGGGGGAGACTAGCTATCAGCCCCAGCATTTT. The rearrangement uses TRBV5-1 and TRBJ1-5; D gene ambiguous. Germline CDR1 is SGHRS and CDR2 is YFSETQ. There are 15 residues in the CDR3.

This clonotype was observed once. The junction differs from germline at one of its ends, possibly a read error. The V and J genes are TRBV10-3 and TRBJ2-3; maybe TRBD1 (5 bases). Germline V gene sequence: CDR1 ENHRY, CDR2 SYGVKD. This CDR3 contains 15 residues. The CDR3: CPISAQAKVTDMQYF. The DNA for the CDR3 is TGTCCCATCAGTGCACAGGCTAAGGTTACAGATATGCAGTATTTT.

In regard to this clonotype: The CDR3 carries no conserved terminal phenylalanine or tryptophan, so it likely arises from a read error. No DNA is shown, since the ends of the CDR3 on it are uncertain; the CDR3 is the one TCRdb lists. CDR3 loop: CASSLREGRTSGLSTYEQCL. This rearrangement joins TRBV11-2 to TRBJ2-7; TRBD2 reflects the table's D call only, with no check against the DNA. The CDR3 has 20 residues if both end residues are counted. Germline values: CDR1 SGHAT, CDR2 FQNNGV.

A word on this clonotype: The junction and the germline gene differ at one end; a read error may be behind it. This chain connects TRBV5-1 to TRBJ2-1; a weak D match, TRBD2 (6 bases). Looked up from germline, CDR1 is SGHRS and CDR2 is YFSETQ. CDR3 length equals 14 residues. As DNA, the CDR3 is TGCGCCAGCAGTTCGGCGGGATGGTACAATAAGCAGTTCTTC. This encodes CASSSAGWYNKQFF.

This chain connects TRBV11-1 to TRBJ2-4; possible D gene TRBD2, 5 bases. The DNA end favors TRBJ2-1, so the J call may be wrong. Germline CDR1 and CDR2: SGHAT and FQDESV (reference sequence). This CDR3 comprises 17 residues. The CDR3 DNA sequence: TGTGCCAGCAGCCTTCCCGGGATTAGCAGGACCAAAAACATTCAGTTCTTC. It specifies CASSLPGISRTKNIQFF.

This clonotype occurred a few times. Sequence at one end of the junction differs from germline and may be a read error. The chain joins TRBV6-1 to TRBJ2-7; perhaps D is TRBD1 or TRBD2 (5 bases each). The germline V gene has CDR1 MNHNS and CDR2 SASEGT. CDR3 length: 15 residues. The CDR3 sequence is CASSEGDGAFYEHYF. Here the CDR3 DNA reads TGTGCCAGCAGTGAAGGAGACGGGGCTTTCTACGAGCATTACTTC.

The chain couples TRBV6-1 to TRBJ2-1, with D perhaps matching TRBD1 (6 bases). Germline V gene sequence: CDR1 MNHNS, CDR2 SASEGT. The CDR3 length is 15 residues. V was cut by 7 bases and J by 0 bases, with 13 bases left in between. CDR3 protein: CASNVTGSSYNEQFF. CDR3 nucleotides: TGTGCCAGCAACGTGACAGGCAGCTCCTACAATGAGCAGTTCTTC.

J is TRBJ2-7 and V is TRBV6-6; 11 bases line up with TRBD2. Germline V lookup: CDR1 MNHNY, CDR2 SVGAGI (reference sequence). The V gene end was trimmed by 10 bases and the J gene end by 1 base; junction bases not matched to a gene: 9. The length of the CDR3 is 15 residues. CDR3 in DNA: TGTGCCAACAGCTCAACTAGCGGGAGTTCCTACGAGCAGTACTTC. Protein: CANSSTSGSSYEQYF.

V and J are TRBV4-1 and TRBJ1-2; D is ambiguous. The CDR3 covers 20 residues. Germline values: CDR1 MGHRA, CDR2 YSYEKL. With 0 bases removed from V and 4 bases from J, the gap between germline ends came to 27 bases. In DNA, the CDR3 is TGCGCCAGCAGCCAAGAGTGGTACCCCCCCCCTTCCCAACCTACCTATGGCTACACCTTC. Translated, it gives CASSQEWYPPPSQPTYGYTF.

This clonotype appeared a few times. Just one base apart from a much larger clone, this may be a read error. No conserved phenylalanine or tryptophan ends this CDR3, so it is likely a read error. The rearrangement links TRBV10-3 to TRBJ2-3; D is possibly TRBD2 (5 bases). Between the trimmed V and J ends, which lost 4 bases and 3 bases, there was a span of 14 bases. Germline V gives CDR1 ENHRY, CDR2 SYGVKD. The length of the CDR3 is 15 residues. The CDR3 sequence is CAISAQTKVTDTQYS. CDR3 nucleotide sequence: TGTGCCATCAGTGCACAGACTAAGGTTACAGATACGCAGTATTCT.

The chain employs TRBV5-6 and TRBJ2-1; 8 positions agree with TRBD2. The CDR3 sequence is 16 residues long. The J segment lost 13 bases and the V segment lost 1 base, leaving 16 bases of the junction unmatched. Per germline, CDR1 SGHDT and CDR2 YYEEEE. CDR3 protein: CASSLYPGGSLETQFF. The DNA for the CDR3 is TGTGCCAGCAGCTTGTACCCGGGAGGGTCTTTGGAGACCCAGTTCTTC. The full variable domain, its missing parts supplied by reference TRBV5-6 and TRBJ2-1, is DAGVTQSPTHLIKTRGQQVTLRCSPKSGHDTVSWYQQALGQGPQFIFQYYEEEERQRGNFPDRFSGHQFPNYSSELNVNALLLGDSALYLCASSLYPGGSLETQFFGPGTRLTVL.

Turning to this clonotype: A junction end diverges from the germline sequence, so it may reflect a read error. The chain recombines TRBV4-3 with TRBJ2-1, with no clear D. Germline lookup yields CDR1 LGHNA and CDR2 YSLEER. The CDR3 is 16 residues long. The CDR3 DNA follows: TGCGCCAGCAGCCGAGATCGGATCGGGTTCTACAATGAGCAATTCTTC. Its translation is CASSRDRIGFYNEQFF.

Details on this clonotype: At one end the junction does not follow the germline gene, possibly because of a read error. The CDR3 coding sequence is TGTGCCAGCAGCACAAGGAGGACTACTGAAGCTATCTTT. Protein sequence: CASSTRRTTEAIF. The J gene is TRBJ1-1, the V gene TRBV6-6; D unclear. Looked up from germline, CDR1 is MNHNY and CDR2 is SVGAGI (reference sequence). The CDR3 is made up of 13 amino acids.

This clonotype was seen repeatedly, ten times or more. At one end the junction does not follow the germline gene, possibly because of a read error. This chain connects TRBV28 to TRBJ1-4; 7 positions match TRBD1. CDR1 is MDHEN and CDR2 is SYDVKM in the germline V gene. The CDR3 contains 17 residues. The CDR3 reads CASSFGDRFATNERLFF. The CDR3 nucleotides read TGTGCCAGCAGTTTTGGGGACAGATTTGCAACTAACGAAAGACTGTTTTTT.

The V call is TRBV11-2, the J call TRBJ2-5, with D unclear. The CDR3 is 14 amino acids. The germline V and J ends were trimmed by 8 bases and 4 bases, with 17 bases remaining between them. The germline V gene has CDR1 SGHAT and CDR2 FQNNGV. CDR3: CASPVGLVPETQYF. For the CDR3, the DNA is TGTGCCAGCCCCGTCGGGCTAGTCCCAGAGACCCAGTACTTC.

This clonotype was recorded at least ten times. The chain carries TRBV5-1 and TRBJ1-2; D perhaps matches TRBD1 (5 bases). V lost 4 bases and J 10 bases, leaving 20 bases between the germline ends. Germline V gives CDR1 SGHRS, CDR2 YFSETQ. This CDR3 contains 14 residues. The CDR3 DNA follows: TGCGCCAGCAGCCCGGGTGGCAGGGCCATTGACTACACCTTC. Translated, it gives CASSPGGRAIDYTF.

This clonotype was detected only a few times. One junction end does not reproduce the germline sequence, and a read error may be involved. The chain combines TRBV4-2 with TRBJ2-2, with D perhaps TRBD2 (6 bases). Germline CDR1 reads LGHNA; CDR2 reads YNFKEQ. CDR3 length: 15 residues. The CDR3 region is CASSQAGEKTGEPFF. CDR3 DNA: TGTGCCAGCAGCCAAGCGGGGGAAAAGACCGGGGAGCCGTTTTTT.

For this clonotype: An end of the junction does not agree with germline; a read error may underlie this. J is TRBJ2-7 and V is TRBV11-2; 11 bases map to TRBD2. Germline V gene lookup returns CDR1 SGHAT and CDR2 FQNNGV. This CDR3 has 20 amino acids. The CDR3 region is CASSLREGRTSGLSFYEQCF. CDR3 sequence (DNA): TGTGCCAGCAGTCTGAGGGAGGGGAGGACTAGCGGGCTCAGCTTCTACGAGCAGTGCTTC.

Concerning this clonotype itself: A much larger clone differs by one base, so this may be a read error. The chain joins TRBV24-1 to TRBJ1-6; possible D gene TRBD1, 6 bases. The CDR3 loop spans 14 amino acids. Per germline, CDR1 KGHDR and CDR2 SFDVKD. The V end was cut by 2 bases, the J end by 9 bases, with 10 bases between. The CDR3 DNA reads as TGTGCCACCAGTGATTCGACACAGGGTTCACCCCTCCACTTT. It translates to CATSDSTQGSPLHF.

With regard to this clonotype: This CDR3 fails to terminate in the conserved phenylalanine or tryptophan, so it likely reflects a read error. The V gene is TRBV11-1, the J gene TRBJ2-3, with D tentatively TRBD2 (5 bases). Germline CDR1 is SGHAT and CDR2 is FQDESV (reference sequence). The CDR3 is 15 amino acids. The CDR3 sequence: CDSCLPRESTDTQYS. The CDR3 DNA is TGTGACAGCTGTTTGCCGAGGGAGAGCACAGATACGCAGTATTCT.

In regard to this clonotype: Sequence at one end of the junction differs from germline and may be a read error. This chain uses TRBV12-3 or TRBV12-4 with TRBJ2-7, with 7 nucleotides matching TRBD2. The CDR3 consists of 13 residues. The CDR3 nucleotides are TGTGCCAGCACTCCTAGCGGAAACTACGACCAGTACTTC. It specifies CASTPSGNYDQYF.

This clonotype showed up just once. The CDR3 carries no conserved terminal phenylalanine or tryptophan, so it likely arises from a read error. The chain couples TRBV6-5 to TRBJ2-5, with unresolved D. Germline V lookup: CDR1 MNHEY, CDR2 SVGAGI. This CDR3 region has 13 residues. In DNA, the CDR3 is TGTGCCAGTAGTTACCCGGTGGCGGAGACCCAGTACTCC. Encoded protein: CASSYPVAETQYS.

On this clonotype itself: The junction does not match germline at one end; this may be a read error. This chain joins TRBV10-3 and TRBJ1-5; D uncertain. Germline V gene sequence: CDR1 ENHRY, CDR2 SYGVKD. The CDR3 length is 13 residues. The CDR3 region is CVISDGENQPQHF. The CDR3 nucleotides read TGCGTCATCAGTGACGGGGAGAATCAGCCCCAGCATTTT.

Regarding this clonotype: Germline is not matched at one junction end, which may reflect a read error. The genes are TRBV7-8 and TRBJ2-1; the match to TRBD2 covers 16 bases. The CDR3 extends over 20 amino acids. The V gene's germline CDR1 is SGHVS and CDR2 FQNEAQ. The CDR3 DNA reads as TGTACCAGCAGCTCCCGAGGGTCGGGACTAGCGGGGGGGGTTTACAATGGGCAGTTCTTC. Its protein is CTSSSRGSGLAGGVYNGQFF.

In its sample, this clonotype was seen many times. A read error may explain this, as a much larger clone is one base away. V usage is TRBV7-8 and J usage is TRBJ2-2; D is undetermined. Looked up from germline, CDR1 is SGHVS and CDR2 is FQNEAQ. CDR3 length equals 15 residues. CDR3: CASSLVQQNTRELFF. CDR3 coding DNA: TGTGCCAGCAGCTTAGTACAGCAGAACACCCGGGAGCTGTTTTTT.

The chain links TRBV5-1 to TRBJ1-4; 8 bases line up with TRBD1. The germline CDR1 and CDR2 sequences are SGHRS and YFSETQ. V trimming: 5 bases; J trimming: 7 bases; junction bases outside the gene matches: 10. The CDR3 runs 15 residues. CDR3 sequence reads: CASRSGGQGGEKLFF. The CDR3 bases are TGCGCCAGCAGATCGGGTGGACAGGGCGGTGAAAAACTGTTTTTT.